The 15 T cell receptor beta chains below all came from one sample that was sequenced in a study of long-term antiretroviral therapy in people with HIV. Survey-level resolution applied to immunoSEQ assay v3.0. Some clones are missing from TCRdb's copy, which holds only in-frame ones; the method was immunoSEQ multiplex PCR. The data contain about 28,000 clones, more than 85% of them singletons. The source material was unsorted PBMCs, sampled 5.3 years after starting antiretroviral therapy. These TCRs come from a man between 50 and 59 years old with HIV.

The rearrangement uses TRBV28 and TRBJ2-7; D may be TRBD2 (7 bases). The CDR3 is 15 amino acids. V lost 1 base and J lost 0, with 10 bases in between. Per germline, CDR1 MDHEN and CDR2 SYDVKM. The CDR3 sequence is CASSLLAGASYEQYF. The CDR3, as DNA: TGTGCCAGCAGTTTATTGGCGGGGGCCTCCTACGAGCAGTACTTC.

This chain uses TRBV11-2 with TRBJ2-7; 7 positions match TRBD1. Unmatched junction bases numbered 11, after V lost 3 bases and J lost 6 bases. This CDR3 has 15 amino acids. The germline V gene encodes CDR1 SGHAT and CDR2 FQNNGV. The CDR3 DNA reads as TGTGCCAGCAGCTTCGATACAGGGGAAGCGGTCGAGCAGTACTTC. As protein: CASSFDTGEAVEQYF.

The chain links TRBV4-3 to TRBJ2-1; D possibly corresponds to TRBD2 (6 bases). This CDR3 has 15 amino acids. The V and J ends lost 3 bases and 7 bases respectively, with 16 bases between them. The germline gives CDR1 LGHNA, CDR2 YSLEER. CDR3 residues: CASSQEGNSWNEQFF. The CDR3, as DNA: TGCGCCAGCAGCCAGGAGGGAAACTCATGGAATGAGCAGTTCTTC.

The genes are TRBV4-2 and TRBJ2-1, with TRBD2 matching 11 bases. This CDR3 contains 16 residues. Germline-derived CDR1 and CDR2 are LGHNA and YNFKEQ. Trimming took 3 bases from V and 2 from J; bases not matched to a gene: 3. CDR3 bases: TGTGCCAGCAGCCAGGTTAGCGGGGGGGCCTACAATGAGCAGTTCTTC. It specifies CASSQVSGGAYNEQFF.

The chain has TRBV11-2 and TRBJ2-2; D is undetermined. V was cut by 1 base and J by 6 bases, with 3 bases left in between. There are 12 residues in the CDR3. The germline V gene encodes CDR1 SGHAT and CDR2 FQNNGV. CDR3 DNA: TGTGCCAGCAGCTTAGCTGCCGGGGAGCTGTTTTTT. It is translated as CASSLAAGELFF. Supplemented by reference TRBV11-2 and TRBJ2-2, the full variable domain reads EAGVAQSPRYKIIEKRQSVAFWCNPISGHATLYWYQQILGQGPKLLIQFQNNGVVDDSQLPKDRFSAERLKGVDSTLKIQPAKLEDSAVYLCASSLAAGELFFGEGSRLTVL.

The genes are TRBV2 and TRBJ1-6; 9 bases are shared with TRBD1. The germline V gene encodes CDR1 SNHLY and CDR2 FYNNEI. This CDR3 is built from 15 residues. Trimming removed 4 bases from V and 9 bases from J; junction bases left unmatched: 7. CDR3 loop: CASSGSDRGGSPLHF. For the CDR3, the DNA is TGTGCCAGCAGTGGCTCGGACAGGGGAGGTTCACCCCTCCACTTT. The variable domain in full, with the rest retrieved from reference TRBV2 and TRBJ1-6, is EPEVTQTPSHQVTQMGQEVILRCVPISNHLYFYWYRQILGQKVEFLVSFYNNEISEKSEIFDDQFSVERPDGSNFTLKIRSTKLEDSAMYFCASSGSDRGGSPLHFGNGTRLTVT.

The chain recombines TRBV5-1 with TRBJ1-1, with D perhaps matching TRBD1 (6 bases). Between the trimmed V and J ends, which lost 2 bases and 0 bases, there was a span of 14 bases. This CDR3 has 16 residues. Looked up from germline, CDR1 is SGHRS and CDR2 is YFSETQ. The CDR3 sequence: CASSFGGGPVNTEAFF. The CDR3 coding sequence is TGCGCCAGCAGCTTTGGCGGGGGCCCGGTGAACACTGAAGCTTTCTTT. The entire variable domain, with the rest obtained from reference TRBV5-1 and TRBJ1-1, is as follows: KAGVTQTPRYLIKTRGQQVTLSCSPISGHRSVSWYQQTPGQGLQFLFEYFSETQRNKGNFPGRFSGRQFSNSRSEMNVSTLELGDSALYLCASSFGGGPVNTEAFFGQGTRLTVV.

This clone was recorded once. The V call is TRBV2, the J call TRBJ1-2; 9 bases match TRBD1. Trimming cost V 2 bases and J 4 bases; bases outside gene matches: 5. The CDR3 runs 15 residues. Germline CDR1 SNHLY, CDR2 FYNNEI. CDR3 bases: TGTGCCAGCAGTGAACGTCGGGGACAGGGCTATGGCTACACCTTC. It yields the protein CASSERRGQGYGYTF.

The CDR3 sequence is CASLRGEGTDTQYF. The DNA for the CDR3 is TGTGCCAGCCTTCGAGGGGAAGGCACAGATACGCAGTATTTT. The rearrangement uses TRBV2 and TRBJ2-3; D is possibly TRBD1 or TRBD2 (5 bases each). Germline values: CDR1 SNHLY, CDR2 FYNNEI. This CDR3 region has 14 residues. Trimming stripped 8 bases from V and 1 base from J, with 13 bases between.

This chain uses TRBV6-5 with TRBJ2-7; D remains unclear. This CDR3 contains 14 residues. Trimming stripped 2 bases from V and 0 bases from J, with 8 bases between. Germline V lookup: CDR1 MNHEY, CDR2 SVGAGI. The CDR3 spells CASSYGPFSYEQYF. CDR3 sequence (DNA): TGTGCCAGCAGTTACGGACCTTTCTCCTACGAGCAGTACTTC.

This clone has just one count. The V gene is TRBV19, the J gene TRBJ2-5, with 8 bases aligning to TRBD1. V lost 5 bases, J lost 5 bases, and 10 bases stayed unmatched. The germline V gene has CDR1 LNHDA and CDR2 SQIVND (reference sequence). This CDR3 comprises 15 residues. The chain's CDR3 is CASSARTGLEETQYF. The CDR3 nucleotides are TGTGCCAGTAGTGCCCGGACAGGGTTGGAGGAGACCCAGTACTTC.

This rearrangement joins TRBV5-4 to TRBJ2-2; the match to TRBD2 covers 13 bases. Germline-derived CDR1 and CDR2 are SGHNT and YYREEE (reference sequence). The CDR3 has 19 residues. V shed 5 bases, J shed 3 bases, and the junction held 13 bases outside the gene matches. CDR3 region: CASSLNGLAGVVDTGELFF. The CDR3 DNA follows: TGTGCCAGCAGTCTCAACGGACTAGCGGGGGTAGTCGACACCGGGGAGCTGTTTTTT. Looking up the rest from reference TRBV5-4 and TRBJ2-2 gives the full variable domain: ETGVTQSPTHLIKTRGQQVTLRCSSQSGHNTVSWYQQALGQGPQFIFQYYREEENGRGNFPPRFSGLQFPNYSSELNVNALELDDSALYLCASSLNGLAGVVDTGELFFGEGSRLTVL.

The chain is built from TRBV5-4 and TRBJ2-7; 11 bases match TRBD2. The CDR3 totals 14 residues. The junction had 2 bases not matched to a gene; V was cut back by 4 bases and J by 2 bases. CDR1 SGHNT and CDR2 YYREEE come from the germline V gene (reference sequence). DNA of the CDR3: TGTGCCAGCAGCGGGGGACTAGCGGCCTACGAGCAGTACTTC. Amino acids: CASSGGLAAYEQYF.

V usage is TRBV30 and J usage is TRBJ2-7; 8 bases map to TRBD1. Germline CDR1 GTSNPN, CDR2 SVGIG (reference sequence). The J segment lost 5 bases and the V segment lost 3 bases, leaving 12 bases of the junction unmatched. The CDR3 is made up of 15 amino acids. This CDR3 is CAWRQAGTGLHEQYF. CDR3 coding DNA: TGTGCCTGGAGACAGGCCGGGACAGGACTCCACGAGCAGTACTTC.

This chain links TRBV15 with TRBJ1-1; 7 positions match TRBD1. V gave up 0 bases and J gave up 3 bases; unmatched junction bases: 10. Germline CDR1 is LNHNV and CDR2 is YYDKDF (reference sequence). The CDR3 extends over 17 amino acids. The CDR3 DNA reads TGTGCCACCAGCAGAGATGGGACAGAGAGGTGGCACACTGAAGCTTTCTTT. Amino acids: CATSRDGTERWHTEAFF.